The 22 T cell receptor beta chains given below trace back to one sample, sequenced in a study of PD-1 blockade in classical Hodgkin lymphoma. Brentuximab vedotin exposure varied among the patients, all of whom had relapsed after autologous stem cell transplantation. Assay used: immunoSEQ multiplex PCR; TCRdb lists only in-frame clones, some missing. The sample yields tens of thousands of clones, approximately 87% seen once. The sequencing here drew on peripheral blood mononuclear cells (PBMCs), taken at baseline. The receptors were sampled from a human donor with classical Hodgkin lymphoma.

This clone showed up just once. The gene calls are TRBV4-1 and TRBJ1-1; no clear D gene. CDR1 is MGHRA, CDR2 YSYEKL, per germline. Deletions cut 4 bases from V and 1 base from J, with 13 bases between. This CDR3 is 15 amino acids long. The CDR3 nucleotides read TGCGCCAGCAGCCGCCCCCTGGGTTCGAACACTGAAGCTTTCTTT. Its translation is CASSRPLGSNTEAFF.

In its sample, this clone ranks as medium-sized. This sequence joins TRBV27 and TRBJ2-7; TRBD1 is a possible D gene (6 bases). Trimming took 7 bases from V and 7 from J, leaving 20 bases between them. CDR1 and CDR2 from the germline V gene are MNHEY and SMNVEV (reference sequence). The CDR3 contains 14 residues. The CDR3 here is CASKLQGVRREQYF. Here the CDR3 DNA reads TGTGCCAGCAAGTTACAGGGAGTTAGAAGGGAGCAGTACTTC.

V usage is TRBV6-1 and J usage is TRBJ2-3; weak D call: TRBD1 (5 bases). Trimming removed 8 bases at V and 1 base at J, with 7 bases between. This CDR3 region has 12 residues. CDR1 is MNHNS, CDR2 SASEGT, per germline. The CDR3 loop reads CASGAGTDTQYF. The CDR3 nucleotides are TGTGCCAGCGGGGCCGGCACAGATACGCAGTATTTT.

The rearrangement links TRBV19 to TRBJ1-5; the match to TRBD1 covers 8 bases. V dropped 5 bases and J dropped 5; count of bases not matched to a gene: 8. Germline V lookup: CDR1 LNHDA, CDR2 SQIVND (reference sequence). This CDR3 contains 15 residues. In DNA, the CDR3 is TGTGCCAGTAGTTTCCCGGACAGGGAGGATCAGCCCCAGCATTTT. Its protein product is CASSFPDREDQPQHF. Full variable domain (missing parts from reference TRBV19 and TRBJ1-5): DGGITQSPKYLFRKEGQNVTLSCEQNLNHDAMYWYRQDPGQGLRLIYYSQIVNDFQKGDIAEGYSVSREKKESFPLTVTSAQKNPTAFYLCASSFPDREDQPQHFGDGTRLSIL.

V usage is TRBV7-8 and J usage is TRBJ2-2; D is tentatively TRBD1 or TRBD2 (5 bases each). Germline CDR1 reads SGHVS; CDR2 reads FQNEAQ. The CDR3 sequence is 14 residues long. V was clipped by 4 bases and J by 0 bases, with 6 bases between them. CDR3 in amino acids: CASSWGSNTGELFF. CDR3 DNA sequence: TGTGCCAGCAGCTGGGGGTCGAACACCGGGGAGCTGTTTTTT.

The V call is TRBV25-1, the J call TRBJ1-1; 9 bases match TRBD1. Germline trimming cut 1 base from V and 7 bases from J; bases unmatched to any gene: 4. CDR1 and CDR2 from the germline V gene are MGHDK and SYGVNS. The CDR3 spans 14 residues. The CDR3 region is CASSELGTGLEAFF. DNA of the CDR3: TGTGCCAGCAGTGAATTGGGGACAGGGCTTGAAGCTTTCTTT.

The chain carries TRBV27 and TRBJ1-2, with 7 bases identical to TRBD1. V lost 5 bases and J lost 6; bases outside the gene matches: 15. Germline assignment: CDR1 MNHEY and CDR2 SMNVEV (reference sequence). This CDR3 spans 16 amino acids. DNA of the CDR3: TGTGCCAGCAGTCCCCATCTGACAGGGAGACAGAATGGCTACACCTTC. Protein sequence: CASSPHLTGRQNGYTF.

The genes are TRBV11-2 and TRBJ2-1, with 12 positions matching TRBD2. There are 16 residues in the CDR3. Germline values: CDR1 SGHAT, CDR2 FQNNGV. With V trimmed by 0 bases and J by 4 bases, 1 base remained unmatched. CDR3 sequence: CASSLEGLAGYNEQFF. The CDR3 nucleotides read TGTGCCAGCAGCTTAGAAGGACTAGCGGGGTACAATGAGCAGTTCTTC.

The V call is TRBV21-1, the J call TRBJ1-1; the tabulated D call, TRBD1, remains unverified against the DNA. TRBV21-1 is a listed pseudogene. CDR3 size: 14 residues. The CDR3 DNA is TGTGCCAGCAGCTACAGGGCCCAGAACACTGAAGCTTTCTTT. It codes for CASSYRAQNTEAFF.

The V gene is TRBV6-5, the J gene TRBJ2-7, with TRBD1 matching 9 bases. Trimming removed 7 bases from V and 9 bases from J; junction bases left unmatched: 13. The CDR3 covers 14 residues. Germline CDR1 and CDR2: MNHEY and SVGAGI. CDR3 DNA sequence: TGTGCCAGCAAAACTACAGGGGGCGCTAGGCTGCAGTACTTC. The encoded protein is CASKTTGGARLQYF.

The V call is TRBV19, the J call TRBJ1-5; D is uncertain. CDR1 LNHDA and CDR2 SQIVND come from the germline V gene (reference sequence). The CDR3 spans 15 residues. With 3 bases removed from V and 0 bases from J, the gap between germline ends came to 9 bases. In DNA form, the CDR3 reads TGTGCCAGTAGTATCCGAGCGGGTAGCAATCAGCCCCAGCATTTT. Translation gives CASSIRAGSNQPQHF. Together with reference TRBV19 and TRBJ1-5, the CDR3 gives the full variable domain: DGGITQSPKYLFRKEGQNVTLSCEQNLNHDAMYWYRQDPGQGLRLIYYSQIVNDFQKGDIAEGYSVSREKKESFPLTVTSAQKNPTAFYLCASSIRAGSNQPQHFGDGTRLSIL.

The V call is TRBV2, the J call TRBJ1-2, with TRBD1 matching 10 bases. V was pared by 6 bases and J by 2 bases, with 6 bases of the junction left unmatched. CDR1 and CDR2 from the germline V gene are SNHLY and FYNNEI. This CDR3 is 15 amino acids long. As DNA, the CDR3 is TGTGCCAGCAGACCTCCGGGACAGGGGAACTATGGCTACACCTTC. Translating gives CASRPPGQGNYGYTF.

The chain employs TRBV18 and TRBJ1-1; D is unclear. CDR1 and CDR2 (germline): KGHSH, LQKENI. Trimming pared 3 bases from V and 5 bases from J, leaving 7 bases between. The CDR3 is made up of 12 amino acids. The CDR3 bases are TGTGCCAGCTCACCGGAGGGAACTGAAGCTTTCTTT. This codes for CASSPEGTEAFF.

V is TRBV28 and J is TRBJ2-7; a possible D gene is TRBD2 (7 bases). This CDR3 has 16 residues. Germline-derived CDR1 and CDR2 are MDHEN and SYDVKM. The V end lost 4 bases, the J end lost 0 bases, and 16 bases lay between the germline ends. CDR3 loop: CASSSPARGGSYEQYF. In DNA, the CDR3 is TGTGCCAGCAGTTCCCCCGCGAGGGGGGGCTCCTACGAGCAGTACTTC. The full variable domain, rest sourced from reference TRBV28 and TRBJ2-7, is DVKVTQSSRYLVKRTGEKVFLECVQDMDHENMFWYRQDPGLGLRLIYFSYDVKMKEKGDIPEGYSVSREKKERFSLILESASTNQTSMYLCASSSPARGGSYEQYFGPGTRLTVT.

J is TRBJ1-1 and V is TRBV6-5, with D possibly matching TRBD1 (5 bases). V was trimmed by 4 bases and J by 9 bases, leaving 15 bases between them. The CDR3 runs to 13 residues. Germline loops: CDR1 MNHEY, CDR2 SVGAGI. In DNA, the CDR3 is TGTGCCAGCAGTTCTCCGGGGACCCCAAAAGCTTTCTTT. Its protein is CASSSPGTPKAFF.

As DNA, the CDR3 is TGTGCCAGTAGTATGGGGCTCCGGGAGACCCAGTACTTC. The encoded protein is CASSMGLRETQYF. This rearrangement joins TRBV19 to TRBJ2-5, with D possibly TRBD1 on 5 matching bases. The CDR3 has 13 amino acids. V lost 3 bases and J lost 5, with 10 bases in between. Per germline, CDR1 LNHDA and CDR2 SQIVND (reference sequence).

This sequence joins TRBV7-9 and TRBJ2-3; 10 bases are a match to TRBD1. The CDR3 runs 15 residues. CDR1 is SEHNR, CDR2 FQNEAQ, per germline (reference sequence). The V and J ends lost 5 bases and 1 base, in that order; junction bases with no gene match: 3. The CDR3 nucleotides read TGTGCCAGCAGCGTGGACAGGGGGGGCACAGATACGCAGTATTTT. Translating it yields CASSVDRGGTDTQYF.

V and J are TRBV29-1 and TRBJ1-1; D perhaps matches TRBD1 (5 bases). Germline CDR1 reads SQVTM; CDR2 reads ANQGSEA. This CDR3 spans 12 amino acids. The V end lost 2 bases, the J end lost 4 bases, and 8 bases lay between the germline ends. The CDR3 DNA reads TGCAGCGTTGAACAGGGCCCCACTGAAGCTTTCTTT. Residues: CSVEQGPTEAFF.

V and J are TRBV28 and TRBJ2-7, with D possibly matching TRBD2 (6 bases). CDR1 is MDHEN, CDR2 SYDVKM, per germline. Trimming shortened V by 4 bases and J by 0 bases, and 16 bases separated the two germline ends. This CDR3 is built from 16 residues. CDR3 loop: CASSSPGLRSSYEQYF. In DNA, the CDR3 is TGTGCCAGCAGTTCCCCGGGACTTCGATCCTCCTACGAGCAGTACTTC.

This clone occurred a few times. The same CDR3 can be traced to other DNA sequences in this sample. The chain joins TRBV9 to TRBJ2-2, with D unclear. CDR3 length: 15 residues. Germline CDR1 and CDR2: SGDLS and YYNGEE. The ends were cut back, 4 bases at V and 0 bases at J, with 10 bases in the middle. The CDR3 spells CASSPQVANTGELFF. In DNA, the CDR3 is TGTGCCAGCAGCCCCCAGGTTGCGAACACCGGGGAGCTGTTTTTT.

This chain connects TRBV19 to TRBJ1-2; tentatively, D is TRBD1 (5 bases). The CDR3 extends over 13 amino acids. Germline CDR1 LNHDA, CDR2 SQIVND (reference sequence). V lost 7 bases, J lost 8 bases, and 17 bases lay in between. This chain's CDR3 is CASKLRDEGGYTF. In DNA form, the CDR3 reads TGTGCCAGTAAACTACGGGACGAAGGAGGCTACACCTTC.

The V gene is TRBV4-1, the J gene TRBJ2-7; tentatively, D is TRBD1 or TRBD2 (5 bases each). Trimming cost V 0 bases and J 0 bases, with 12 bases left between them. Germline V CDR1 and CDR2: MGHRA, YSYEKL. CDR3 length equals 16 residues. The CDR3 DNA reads TGCGCCAGCAGCCAAGACTGGCCAGGGAGCTCCTACGAGCAGTACTTC. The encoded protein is CASSQDWPGSSYEQYF.